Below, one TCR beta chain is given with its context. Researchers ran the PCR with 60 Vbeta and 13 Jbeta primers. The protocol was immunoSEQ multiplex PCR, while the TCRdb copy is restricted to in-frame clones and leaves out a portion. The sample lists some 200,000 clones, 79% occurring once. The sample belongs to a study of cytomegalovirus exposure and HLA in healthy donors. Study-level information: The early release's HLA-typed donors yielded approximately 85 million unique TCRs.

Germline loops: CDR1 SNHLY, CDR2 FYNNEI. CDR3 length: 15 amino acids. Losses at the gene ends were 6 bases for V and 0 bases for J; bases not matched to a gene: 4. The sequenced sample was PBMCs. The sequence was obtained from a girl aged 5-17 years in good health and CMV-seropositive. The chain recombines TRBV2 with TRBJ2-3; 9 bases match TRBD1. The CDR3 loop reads CASRRDRVSTDTQYF. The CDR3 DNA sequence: TGTGCCAGCAGGAGGGACAGGGTGAGCACAGATACGCAGTATTTT.